These 32 T cell receptor beta chains share one sample of origin, sequenced in a study of blood T cell repertoires in COVID-19. TCRdb's table, derived via immunoSEQ multiplex PCR, lists solely in-frame clones and lacks some. The top ten clones hold roughly 8% of a sample with 140,000 to 150,000 clones, 81% of them seen once. Sequencing used peripheral blood. These receptors all come from a human donor with acute or convalescent COVID-19. The donor label of this sample is uncertain.

V usage is TRBV3-1 (or the pseudogene TRBV3-2) and J usage is TRBJ2-2, with D possibly matching TRBD2 (6 bases). V was cut by 0 bases and J by 4 bases, with 9 bases left in between. The germline V gene encodes CDR1 LGHDT and CDR2 YNNKEL (reference sequence). CDR3 length equals 15 residues. CDR3 nucleotide sequence: TGTGCCAGCAGCCAAGAACTAGCAGTCACCGGGGAGCTGTTTTTT. It is translated as CASSQELAVTGELFF.

This chain joins TRBV5-1 and TRBJ2-5; 9 positions match TRBD1. V trimming: 0 bases; J trimming: 5 bases; junction bases outside the gene matches: 2. Germline V gene data show CDR1 as SGHRS and CDR2 as YFSETQ. This CDR3 has 14 amino acids. The CDR3 region is CASSLAGQGETQYF. In DNA form, the CDR3 reads TGCGCCAGCAGCTTGGCGGGACAGGGCGAGACCCAGTACTTC.

This clone was found once. The chain joins TRBV29-1 to TRBJ1-1, with D maybe TRBD1 (5 bases). Trimming stripped 5 bases from V and 0 bases from J, with 10 bases between. From germline, CDR1 is SQVTM and CDR2 ANQGSEA. The CDR3 has 13 amino acids. CDR3 residues: CSVRGSLNTEAFF. The CDR3, as DNA: TGCAGCGTTAGGGGCAGCTTGAACACTGAAGCTTTCTTT. Full variable domain (rest looked up from reference TRBV29-1 and TRBJ1-1): SAVISQKPSRDICQRGTSLTIQCQVDSQVTMMFWYRQQPGQSLTLIATANQGSEATYESGFVIDKFPISRPNLTFSTLTVSNMSPEDSSIYLCSVRGSLNTEAFFGQGTRLTVV.

V gene TRBV16 combines with J gene TRBJ2-7, with a tentative D call TRBD1 (6 bases). Trimming took off 1 base at V and 2 bases at J, with 6 bases between the two ends. This CDR3 is 13 amino acids long. In germline, CDR1 is KGHSY, CDR2 FQNENV. The CDR3 is CASSQYRAYEQYF. CDR3 DNA sequence: TGTGCCAGCAGCCAATACAGGGCCTACGAGCAGTACTTC.

The genes are TRBV2 and TRBJ1-5, with unresolved D. This CDR3 region has 15 residues. CDR1 is SNHLY and CDR2 is FYNNEI in the germline V gene. The V gene lost 6 bases and the J gene lost 1 base, with 13 bases spanning the gap. The CDR3 protein is CASRAGRVSNQPQHF. The CDR3 DNA is TGTGCCAGCAGAGCGGGGAGGGTAAGCAATCAGCCCCAGCATTTT.

CDR3 nucleotide sequence: TGTGCCAGCAGCCGCGGGGGACAGGGGAATTACGAGCAGTACTTC. As protein: CASSRGGQGNYEQYF. The chain couples TRBV11-2 to TRBJ2-7; TRBD1 matches at 10 bases. Germline V gives CDR1 SGHAT, CDR2 FQNNGV. V lost 5 bases, J lost 4 bases, and 8 bases stayed unmatched. There are 15 residues in the CDR3.

This clone was seen a handful of times. This chain connects TRBV11-2 to TRBJ1-1; D remains ambiguous. Trimming removed 8 bases at V and 0 bases at J, with 10 bases between. The V gene's germline CDR1 is SGHAT and CDR2 FQNNGV. The CDR3 covers 13 residues. As DNA, the CDR3 is TGTGCCAGCGCCGGGTCTTTGAACACTGAAGCTTTCTTT. Protein: CASAGSLNTEAFF.

CDR3 bases: TGTGCCAGCAGTGAAGTAGCAGATCCCACAGATACGCAGTATTTT. It is translated as CASSEVADPTDTQYF. The V call is TRBV6-1, the J call TRBJ2-3; D gene unclear. With 1 base removed from V and 2 bases from J, the gap between germline ends came to 10 bases. Per germline, CDR1 MNHNS and CDR2 SASEGT. CDR3 length: 15 residues.

The chain uses TRBV6-5 and TRBJ1-1; the match to TRBD1 covers 7 bases. The junction had 6 bases not matched to a gene; V was cut back by 5 bases and J by 6 bases. CDR3 length: 13 amino acids. The germline V gene has CDR1 MNHEY and CDR2 SVGAGI. CDR3 nucleotide sequence: TGTGCCAGCAGTCACAGGGGAAGCGCTGAAGCTTTCTTT. It specifies CASSHRGSAEAFF.

The V and J genes are TRBV7-9 and TRBJ2-1, with 9 bases fitting TRBD1. Germline-derived CDR1 and CDR2 are SEHNR and FQNEAQ (reference sequence). V lost 5 bases and J lost 5; bases outside the gene matches: 4. There are 14 residues in the CDR3. The DNA of the CDR3 is TGTGCCAGCAGCCCACGGACAGGGGACAATGAGCAGTTCTTC. Translation: CASSPRTGDNEQFF.

The rearrangement links TRBV27 to TRBJ1-6; 9 bases line up with TRBD1. V was pared by 8 bases and J by 0 bases, with 8 bases of the junction left unmatched. Germline V gene sequence: CDR1 MNHEY, CDR2 SMNVEV (reference sequence). This CDR3 region has 17 residues. CDR3 sequence (DNA): TGTGCCAGCCGGGACAGGGAATTTGGCTCCTATAATTCACCCCTCCACTTT. This codes for CASRDREFGSYNSPLHF.

The chain has TRBV14 and TRBJ1-1; the match to TRBD1 covers 8 bases. V lost 2 bases to trimming and J lost 4 bases; unmatched junction nucleotides: 3. The V gene's germline CDR1 is SGHDN and CDR2 FVKESK. The CDR3 is 14 residues long. The CDR3, as DNA: TGTGCCAGCAGCCAACAGGGGGCGGGCACTGAAGCTTTCTTT. Translating it yields CASSQQGAGTEAFF.

The V and J genes are TRBV19 and TRBJ1-5, with D possibly being TRBD1 (5 bases). The germline V gene has CDR1 LNHDA and CDR2 SQIVND (reference sequence). V gave up 3 bases and J gave up 6 bases, with 15 bases separating them. The CDR3 has 15 amino acids. CDR3 amino acids: CASSIGTYRAQPQHF. The CDR3 region has the DNA TGTGCCAGTAGTATTGGGACTTATAGGGCTCAGCCCCAGCATTTT.

The V and J genes are TRBV15 and TRBJ1-2, with TRBD1 matching 10 bases. Trimming at V came to 2 bases and at J to 6 bases, leaving 3 bases not matched to a gene. CDR3 length equals 14 residues. Germline CDR1 reads LNHNV; CDR2 reads YYDKDF (reference sequence). CDR3 bases: TGTGCCACCAGCAGATCCGGGACAGGGGATGGCTACACCTTC. Encoded protein: CATSRSGTGDGYTF.

This chain uses TRBV29-1 with TRBJ2-3, with 8 positions matching TRBD1. The CDR3 runs to 14 residues. V shed 7 bases, J shed 4 bases, and the junction held 10 bases outside the gene matches. Germline V gives CDR1 SQVTM, CDR2 ANQGSEA. This CDR3 is CSAGTGGQADTQYF. As DNA, the CDR3 is TGCAGCGCCGGGACAGGAGGACAGGCAGATACGCAGTATTTT.

This rearrangement joins TRBV9 to TRBJ2-5; 7 bases are shared with TRBD1. The CDR3 has 17 amino acids. Germline CDR1 and CDR2: SGDLS and YYNGEE. With 2 bases clipped from V and 0 bases from J, the junction kept 10 bases outside the gene matches. Here the CDR3 reads CASSVGTDPSYQETQYF. The CDR3 nucleotides read TGTGCCAGCAGCGTGGGGACAGATCCTTCGTACCAAGAGACCCAGTACTTC.

The rearrangement links TRBV10-3 to TRBJ2-2; D is perhaps TRBD1 (5 bases). The ends were cut back, 3 bases at V and 5 bases at J, with 22 bases in the middle. Germline CDR1 reads ENHRY; CDR2 reads SYGVKD. The CDR3 contains 18 residues. CDR3 nucleotides: TGTGCCATCAGTGACCCCTCCTTGGACACCCTAGGGACCGGGGAGCTGTTTTTT. It translates to CAISDPSLDTLGTGELFF.

This chain links TRBV5-1 with TRBJ2-3, with 8 bases fitting TRBD1. CDR1 is SGHRS and CDR2 is YFSETQ in the germline V gene. V dropped 0 bases and J dropped 0; count of bases not matched to a gene: 3. This CDR3 is built from 16 residues. The CDR3 reads CASSLAWDRSTDTQYF. CDR3 nucleotides: TGCGCCAGCAGCTTGGCCTGGGACAGGAGCACAGATACGCAGTATTTT.

This chain connects TRBV27 to TRBJ1-1, with 9 bases lining up with TRBD1. Germline V CDR1 and CDR2: MNHEY, SMNVEV (reference sequence). Trimming at V came to 5 bases and at J to 5 bases, leaving 21 bases not matched to a gene. The CDR3 covers 19 residues. CDR3 sequence reads: CASSPTRTGVLYLGTEAFF. The CDR3 bases are TGTGCCAGCAGTCCCACCCGGACAGGGGTCCTTTACCTCGGGACTGAAGCTTTCTTT.

Comments on this clone: The junction departs from germline at one end; a sequencing error may be responsible. The V gene is TRBV10-3, the J gene TRBJ2-2; D may be TRBD1 (5 bases). Germline CDR1 and CDR2: ENHRY and SYGVKD. This CDR3 spans 13 amino acids. As DNA, the CDR3 is TGTGCCCTCAGGGCAGGGTCAGCTGGGGAGCTGTTTTTT. Protein product: CALRAGSAGELFF.

Here the CDR3 reads CASSYSRTGGFKAFF. The CDR3 nucleotides read TGTGCCAGCAGTTACTCGAGAACAGGGGGCTTCAAAGCTTTCTTT. The chain has TRBV6-6 and TRBJ1-1; the match to TRBD1 covers 9 bases. J was trimmed by 9 bases and V by 0 bases; bases with no gene match: 8. This CDR3 has 15 residues. Germline lookup yields CDR1 MNHNY and CDR2 SVGAGI (reference sequence).

The chain uses TRBV5-1 and TRBJ2-7; a weak D match, TRBD2 (5 bases). CDR3 size: 14 residues. Germline V gives CDR1 SGHRS, CDR2 YFSETQ. Trimming removed 4 bases at V and 5 bases at J, with 16 bases between. CDR3 coding DNA: TGCGCCAGCAGCCCCGGAACTCCGGAGGACGAGCAGTACGTC. It is translated as CASSPGTPEDEQYV.

V gene TRBV11-2 combines with J gene TRBJ1-1, with 10 bases aligning to TRBD1. V lost 5 bases to trimming and J lost 1 base; unmatched junction nucleotides: 4. The CDR3 covers 15 residues. The germline V gene encodes CDR1 SGHAT and CDR2 FQNNGV. For the CDR3, the DNA is TGTGCCAGCAGCCCGGGACAGGGGAAGAACACTGAAGCTTTCTTT. Protein product: CASSPGQGKNTEAFF.

The chain has TRBV28 and TRBJ1-1, with TRBD1 identical over 10 bases. CDR3 size: 15 residues. V trimming: 6 bases; J trimming: 5 bases; junction bases outside the gene matches: 9. Germline loops: CDR1 MDHEN, CDR2 SYDVKM. CDR3 loop: CASSYSDRGWTEAFF. CDR3 sequence (DNA): TGTGCCAGCAGCTACTCGGACAGGGGGTGGACTGAAGCTTTCTTT.

The chain recombines TRBV30 with TRBJ1-5; D is perhaps TRBD1 (6 bases). The CDR3 has 14 amino acids. V was trimmed by 5 bases and J by 4 bases, leaving 15 bases between them. Germline CDR1 is GTSNPN and CDR2 is SVGIG (reference sequence). In DNA, the CDR3 is TGTGCCTGGGGGAGGGAGGGGGAAAATCAGCCCCAGCATTTT. It specifies CAWGREGENQPQHF.

V usage is TRBV7-2 and J usage is TRBJ2-7; no clear D. The CDR3 covers 14 residues. CDR1 is SGHTA and CDR2 is FQGNSA in the germline V gene. Trimming pared 1 base from V and 4 bases from J, leaving 11 bases between. Here the CDR3 DNA reads TGTGCCAGCAGCTTAGTTGCCACGAGTTACGAGCAGTACTTC. Translating it yields CASSLVATSYEQYF.

This clone was picked up a small number of times. The chain links TRBV18 to TRBJ2-7, with D possibly matching TRBD1 (6 bases). V was cut by 2 bases and J by 7 bases, with 12 bases left in between. This CDR3 is built from 13 residues. Germline-derived CDR1 and CDR2 are KGHSH and LQKENI. The CDR3 here is CASSPAQGSEQYF. CDR3 coding DNA: TGTGCCAGCTCACCAGCCCAGGGGTCAGAGCAGTACTTC.

The chain carries TRBV29-1 and TRBJ1-1; 7 positions agree with TRBD1. Trimming removed 5 bases from V and 13 bases from J; junction bases left unmatched: 7. CDR1 and CDR2 (germline): SQVTM, ANQGSEA. This CDR3 contains 10 residues. CDR3 protein: CSVLASGGFF. Written as DNA, the CDR3 is TGCAGCGTTTTAGCCTCAGGGGGTTTCTTT.

The V call is TRBV30, the J call TRBJ2-6; D ambiguous. The V gene's germline CDR1 is GTSNPN and CDR2 SVGIG (reference sequence). This CDR3 comprises 14 residues. Trimming removed 6 bases from V and 2 bases from J, with 11 bases in between. The CDR3 DNA reads TGTGCCTGTTCTTCAGGCGCTGGGGCCAACGTCCTGACTTTC. Translation: CACSSGAGANVLTF.

There are a few counts of this clone. This sequence joins TRBV11-2 and TRBJ2-7; TRBD2 matches at 11 bases. V lost 5 bases to trimming and J lost 4 bases; unmatched junction nucleotides: 13. Germline CDR1 SGHAT, CDR2 FQNNGV. The CDR3 spans 17 residues. CDR3 bases: TGTGCCAGCAGCCCGCCCGTTCGACTAGCGGGACCTTACGAGCAGTACGTC. This translates into CASSPPVRLAGPYEQYV.

This chain joins TRBV9 and TRBJ1-1, with a possible D match to TRBD1 (5 bases). CDR1 is SGDLS, CDR2 YYNGEE, per germline. V dropped 6 bases and J dropped 3 bases, with 15 bases sitting between them. There are 14 residues in the CDR3. The CDR3 is CASNSGREDTEAFF. In DNA form, the CDR3 reads TGTGCCAGCAACTCGGGGCGGGAGGACACTGAAGCTTTCTTT.

The chain carries TRBV11-2 and TRBJ2-1; unclear D gene. The CDR3 spans 12 residues. Trimming took off 1 base at V and 7 bases at J, with 5 bases between the two ends. Germline CDR1 reads SGHAT; CDR2 reads FQNNGV. The CDR3 DNA reads TGTGCCAGCAGCTTAGCTAGGAATGAGCAGTTCTTC. This codes for CASSLARNEQFF.